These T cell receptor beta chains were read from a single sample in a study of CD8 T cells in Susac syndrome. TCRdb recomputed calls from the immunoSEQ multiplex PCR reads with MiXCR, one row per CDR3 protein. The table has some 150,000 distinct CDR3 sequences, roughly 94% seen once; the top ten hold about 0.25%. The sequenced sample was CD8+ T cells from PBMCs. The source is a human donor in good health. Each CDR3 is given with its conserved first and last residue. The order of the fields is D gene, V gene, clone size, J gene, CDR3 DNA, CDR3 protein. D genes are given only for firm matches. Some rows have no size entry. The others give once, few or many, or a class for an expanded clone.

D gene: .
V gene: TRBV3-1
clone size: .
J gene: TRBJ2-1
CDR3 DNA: TGTGCCAGCAGCCAAGAGAGGTACAATGAGCAGTTCTTC
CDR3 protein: CASSQERYNEQFF

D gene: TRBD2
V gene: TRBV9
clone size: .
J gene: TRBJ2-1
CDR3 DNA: TGTGCCAGCAGCGCAAGTGGGACTAGCGGGGCCTACAATGAGCAGTTCTTC
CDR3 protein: CASSASGTSGAYNEQFF

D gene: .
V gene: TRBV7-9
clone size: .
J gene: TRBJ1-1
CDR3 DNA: TGTGCCAGCAGCTTAGAGAGCATGAACACTGAAGCTTTCTTT
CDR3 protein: CASSLESMNTEAFF

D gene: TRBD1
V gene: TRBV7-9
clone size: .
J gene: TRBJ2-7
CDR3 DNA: TGTGCCAGCACCAACAGGGGTGGGTCCTACGAGCAGTACTTC
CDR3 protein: CASTNRGGSYEQYF

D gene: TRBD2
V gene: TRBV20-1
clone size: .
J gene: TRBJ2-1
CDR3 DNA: TGCAGTGCCGCAGCCCGAAGACCGGGACTAGCGGAGGTTGAGCAGTTCTTC
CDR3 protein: CSAAARRPGLAEVEQFF

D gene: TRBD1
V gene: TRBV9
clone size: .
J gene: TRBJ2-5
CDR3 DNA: TGTGCCAGCAGCGCCGGCGACAGGGACCAAGAGACCCAGTACTTC
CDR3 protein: CASSAGDRDQETQYF

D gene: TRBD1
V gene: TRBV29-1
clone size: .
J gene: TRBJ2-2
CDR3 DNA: TGCAGCGTTGAAGATCGGACAGGAATCACCGGGGAGCTGTTTTTT
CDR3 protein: CSVEDRTGITGELFF

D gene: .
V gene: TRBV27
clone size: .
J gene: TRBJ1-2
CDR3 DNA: TGTGCCAGCAGTCCAACCCTCGCTTATGGCTACACCTTC
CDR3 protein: CASSPTLAYGYTF

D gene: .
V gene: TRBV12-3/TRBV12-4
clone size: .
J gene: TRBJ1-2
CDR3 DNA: TGTGCCAGCAGTCCGACGGGGGGCGACTTTGGCTACACCTTC
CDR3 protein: CASSPTGGDFGYTF

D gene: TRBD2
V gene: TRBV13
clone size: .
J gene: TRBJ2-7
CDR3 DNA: TGTGCCAGCAGCACAGGGCCGCTAGCGGGAGGGGAAGACGAGCAGTACTTC
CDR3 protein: CASSTGPLAGGEDEQYF

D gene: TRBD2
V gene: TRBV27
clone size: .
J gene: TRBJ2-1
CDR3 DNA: TGTGCCAGCAGTGCCCATGGCGGGAGCTCCTACAATGAGCAGTTCTTC
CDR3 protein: CASSAHGGSSYNEQFF

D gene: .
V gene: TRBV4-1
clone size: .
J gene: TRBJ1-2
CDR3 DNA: TGCGCCAGCAGCCAAGAGGGGGGATTAGCTAACTATGGCTACACCTTC
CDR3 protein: CASSQEGGLANYGYTF

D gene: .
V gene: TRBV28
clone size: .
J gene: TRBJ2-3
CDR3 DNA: TGTGCCAGCAGTTTACCAAGCGCGGATACGCAGTATTTT
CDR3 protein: CASSLPSADTQYF

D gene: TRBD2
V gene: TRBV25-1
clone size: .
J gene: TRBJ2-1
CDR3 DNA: TGTGCCAGTGCGACTAGCGGGAGTTTTGAGCAGTTCTTC
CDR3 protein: CASATSGSFEQFF

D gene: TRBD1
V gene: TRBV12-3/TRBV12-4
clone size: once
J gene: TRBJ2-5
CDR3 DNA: TGTGCCAGCAGTTTCAGGGACAGGGTTGGAGAGACCCAGTACTTC
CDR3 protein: CASSFRDRVGETQYF

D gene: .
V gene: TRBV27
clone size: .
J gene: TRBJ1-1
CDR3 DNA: TGTGCCAGCAGTTTACTCCCCAGGGGCAGCCCCGAAGCTTTCTTT
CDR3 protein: CASSLLPRGSPEAFF

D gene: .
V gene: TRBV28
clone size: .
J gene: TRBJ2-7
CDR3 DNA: TGTGCCAGCAGTTATCAAGGGGTGATCTACGAGCAGTACTTC
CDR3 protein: CASSYQGVIYEQYF

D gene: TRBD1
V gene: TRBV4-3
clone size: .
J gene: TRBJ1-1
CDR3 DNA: TGCGCCAGCACCCAAAAACCCGGGACAGTGAACACTGAAGCTTTCTTT
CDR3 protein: CASTQKPGTVNTEAFF